This T cell receptor beta chain was captured by sequencing in a study of blood T cells in healthy people across ages. Primers used in a second PCR of roughly 6 to 12 cycles were a sample-barcoded 5' primer and a J-beta primer mix. The study obtained at least 2.5 million CDR3-containing paired-end reads from every sample. One entry per CDR3 protein, called by TCRdb with MiXCR from the 5' RACE reads. This repertoire shows hundreds of thousands of distinct CDR3 sequences, roughly 50% found once; its top ten account for around an eighth. Germline V gene sequence: CDR1 MGHDK, CDR2 SYGVNS. This CDR3 has 15 amino acids. The V end lost 5 bases, the J end lost 4 bases, and 17 bases lay between the germline ends. This clonotype has a handful of counts. As yet, its antigen is unknown. General study points: Per million T cells, TCR beta diversity dropped roughly linearly as age increased. The long-lived group displayed more naive CD4+ cells, plus higher diversity, than the aged donors did.

This clonotype was sampled from a man younger than 40 in good health. Sequenced material: blood. The genes are TRBV25-1 and TRBJ1-2, with a tentative D call TRBD1 (6 bases). DNA of the CDR3: TGTGCCAGCAGTAAAACAGGGTCCCCACTCTATGGCTACACCTTC. Residues: CASSKTGSPLYGYTF.